The 9 T cell receptor beta chains reported below all come from one sample, sequenced in a study of cytomegalovirus exposure and HLA in healthy donors. PCR employed 60 Vbeta and 13 Jbeta primers. Libraries were prepared by immunoSEQ multiplex PCR; TCRdb keeps only in-frame clonotypes and omits some of them. The repertoire consists of some 150,000 clones, with 65% to 85% occurring once and the leading ten covering 1.3% to 1.5%. Sequencing was carried out using PBMCs. The receptors originated from a man between 60 and 75 years old in good health and CMV-seronegative.

This clone came up a few times. The same CDR3 is also encoded by other DNA sequences in this sample. This chain uses TRBV7-9 with TRBJ1-1, with D maybe TRBD1 (6 bases). The V end was cut by 1 base, the J end by 4 bases, with 10 bases between. The germline V gene encodes CDR1 SEHNR and CDR2 FQNEAQ (reference sequence). CDR3 length: 14 residues. The CDR3 reads CASSLDQGSTEAFF. Here the CDR3 DNA reads TGTGCCAGCAGCTTAGATCAGGGGAGCACTGAAGCTTTCTTT.

The gene calls are TRBV29-1 and TRBJ1-2; D is unclear. The length of the CDR3 is 12 residues. V lost 3 bases and J lost 4, with 9 bases in between. In germline, CDR1 is SQVTM, CDR2 ANQGSEA. The CDR3 coding sequence is TGCAGCGTTGATTCTAACAGCTATGGCTACACCTTC. This sequence encodes CSVDSNSYGYTF.

The chain has TRBV11-1 and TRBJ2-7; TRBD1 matches 12 bases. The CDR3 contains 18 residues. CDR1 and CDR2 from the germline V gene are SGHAT and FQDESV (reference sequence). The V and J ends lost 1 base and 4 bases, in that order; junction bases with no gene match: 11. CDR3 coding DNA: TGTGCCAGCAGCTTAGTCGTGAACCGGGACAGGGGGCGATACGAGCAGTACTTC. Its protein product is CASSLVVNRDRGRYEQYF.

The J gene is TRBJ2-5, the V gene TRBV5-4; 15 bases align to TRBD2. The CDR3 totals 17 residues. Germline assignment: CDR1 SGHNT and CDR2 YYREEE (reference sequence). The J segment lost 2 bases and the V segment lost 3 bases, leaving 5 bases of the junction unmatched. CDR3 bases: TGTGCCAGCAGCTCCGGACTAGCGGGAGGGAATCAAGAGACCCAGTACTTC. It yields the protein CASSSGLAGGNQETQYF.

This clone has more than one count but fewer than ten. This chain uses TRBV7-7 with TRBJ2-1; a weak D match, TRBD1 (5 bases). The CDR3 totals 13 residues. CDR1 SSHAT and CDR2 FNYEAQ come from the germline V gene (reference sequence). Deletions cut 5 bases from V and 10 bases from J, with 15 bases between. The CDR3 loop reads CASSLDSNQEQFF. The DNA of the CDR3 is TGTGCCAGCAGCCTAGACAGCAACCAAGAGCAGTTCTTC.

The chain joins TRBV2 to TRBJ2-7; a weak D match, TRBD1 (6 bases). The CDR3 runs to 12 residues. CDR1 and CDR2 (germline): SNHLY, FYNNEI. Trimming pared 10 bases from V and 0 bases from J, leaving 10 bases between. Here the CDR3 reads CAISTGSYEQYF. The CDR3 DNA sequence: TGTGCCATCTCGACAGGCTCCTACGAGCAGTACTTC.

This clone was seen a few times. The chain recombines TRBV5-4 with TRBJ2-5; 9 bases agree with TRBD2. Germline V gives CDR1 SGHNT, CDR2 YYREEE (reference sequence). Trimming cost V 4 bases and J 5 bases; bases outside gene matches: 6. This CDR3 has 14 residues. In nucleotides, the CDR3 is TGTGCCAGCAGCCTTAGCGGGAGCGGCGAGACCCAGTACTTC. It specifies CASSLSGSGETQYF. The variable domain in full, with the rest retrieved from reference TRBV5-4 and TRBJ2-5, is ETGVTQSPTHLIKTRGQQVTLRCSSQSGHNTVSWYQQALGQGPQFIFQYYREEENGRGNFPPRFSGLQFPNYSSELNVNALELDDSALYLCASSLSGSGETQYFGPGTRLLVL.

Comments on this clone: At one end the junction does not follow the germline gene, possibly because of a read error. Other DNA sequences within the sample encode an identical CDR3. The chain joins TRBV6-6 to TRBJ2-5; 11 bases align to TRBD1. The CDR3 has 15 residues. The germline V gene encodes CDR1 MNHNY and CDR2 SVGAGI (reference sequence). CDR3 nucleotides: TGTGCCAGCAGTACCCCGGACAGGGGGCAAGAGACCCAATACTTC. It codes for CASSTPDRGQETQYF.

Comments on this clone: At one boundary the junction diverges from the germline segment, which might be a read error. The CDR3, as DNA: TGCGCCAGCAGCTTGGTTGGGGGCAAAGAGGCCCAGTACTTC. As protein: CASSLVGGKEAQYF. The chain is built from TRBV5-1 and TRBJ2-5; D may be TRBD1 (6 bases). This CDR3 has 14 amino acids. Germline V gene data show CDR1 as SGHRS and CDR2 as YFSETQ.